This TCR beta chain was documented in a study of T cell responses to AZD1222 COVID-19 vaccine. Broader study findings: Rises in breadth and depth of Spike-specific TCRs came after two AZD1222 doses. Clonal diversity was possibly underestimated, and white British individuals and females predominated among donors.

As concerns this clone: Its antigen is not identified.

Sequencing used immunoSEQ multiplex PCR; TCRdb keeps in-frame clones, though not all of them. The sample records over 110,000 clones, more than 85% being singletons. Germline V gene lookup returns CDR1 SGHRS and CDR2 YFSETQ. V was cut by 7 bases and J by 0 bases, with 11 bases left in between. The CDR3 length is 14 residues. The receptor's source is an adult in good health. The source was peripheral blood, collected on day 0 of AZD1222 vaccination. The chain joins TRBV5-1 to TRBJ1-3; no firm D call. CDR3 residues: CASAQSSSGNTIYF. DNA for the CDR3: TGCGCCAGCGCTCAGTCGAGCTCTGGAAACACCATATATTTT.